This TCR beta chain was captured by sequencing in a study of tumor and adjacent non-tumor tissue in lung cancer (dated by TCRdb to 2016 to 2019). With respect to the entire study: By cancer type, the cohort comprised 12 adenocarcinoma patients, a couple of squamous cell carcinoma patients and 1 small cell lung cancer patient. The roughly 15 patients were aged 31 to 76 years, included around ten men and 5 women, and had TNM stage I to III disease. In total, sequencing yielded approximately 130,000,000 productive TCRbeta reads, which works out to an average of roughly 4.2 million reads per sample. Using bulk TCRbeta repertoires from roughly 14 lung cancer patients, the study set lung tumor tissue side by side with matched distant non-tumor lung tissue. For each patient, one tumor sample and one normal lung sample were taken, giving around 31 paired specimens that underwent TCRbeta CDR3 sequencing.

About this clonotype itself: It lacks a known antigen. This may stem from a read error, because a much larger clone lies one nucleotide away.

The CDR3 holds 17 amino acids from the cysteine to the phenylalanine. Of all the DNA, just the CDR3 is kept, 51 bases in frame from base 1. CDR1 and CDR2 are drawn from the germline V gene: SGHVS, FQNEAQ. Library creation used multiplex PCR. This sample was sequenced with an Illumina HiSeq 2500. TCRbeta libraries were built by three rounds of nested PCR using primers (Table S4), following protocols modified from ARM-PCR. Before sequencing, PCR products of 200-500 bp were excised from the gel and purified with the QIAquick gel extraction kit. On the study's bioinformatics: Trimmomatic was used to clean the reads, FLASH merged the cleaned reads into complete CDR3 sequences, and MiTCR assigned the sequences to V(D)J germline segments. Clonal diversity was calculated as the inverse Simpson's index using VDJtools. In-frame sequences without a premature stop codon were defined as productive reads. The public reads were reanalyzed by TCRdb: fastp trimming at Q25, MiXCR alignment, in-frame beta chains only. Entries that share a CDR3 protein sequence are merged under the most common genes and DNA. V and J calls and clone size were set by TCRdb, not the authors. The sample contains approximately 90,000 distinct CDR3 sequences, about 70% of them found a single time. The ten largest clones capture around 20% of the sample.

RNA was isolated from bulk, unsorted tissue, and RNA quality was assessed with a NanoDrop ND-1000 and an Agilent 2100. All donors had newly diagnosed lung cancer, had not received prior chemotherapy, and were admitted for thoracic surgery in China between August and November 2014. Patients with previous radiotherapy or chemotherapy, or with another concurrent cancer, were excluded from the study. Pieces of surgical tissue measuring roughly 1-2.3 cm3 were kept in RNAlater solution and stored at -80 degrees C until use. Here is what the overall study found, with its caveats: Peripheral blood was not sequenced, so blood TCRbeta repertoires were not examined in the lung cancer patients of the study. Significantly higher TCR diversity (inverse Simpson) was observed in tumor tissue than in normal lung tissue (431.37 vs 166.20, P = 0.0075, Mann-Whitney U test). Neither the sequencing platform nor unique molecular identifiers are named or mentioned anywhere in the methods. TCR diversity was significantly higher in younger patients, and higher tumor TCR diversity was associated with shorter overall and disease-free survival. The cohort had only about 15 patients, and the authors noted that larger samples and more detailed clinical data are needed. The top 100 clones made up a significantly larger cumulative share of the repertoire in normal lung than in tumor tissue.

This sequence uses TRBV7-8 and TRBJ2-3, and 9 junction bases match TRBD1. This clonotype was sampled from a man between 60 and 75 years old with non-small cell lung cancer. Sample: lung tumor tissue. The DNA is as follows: TGTGCCAGCAGCCCGCTTGTCGGACAGGGGAGAGGAGATAGGCAGTATTTT. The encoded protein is CASSPLVGQGRGDRQYF. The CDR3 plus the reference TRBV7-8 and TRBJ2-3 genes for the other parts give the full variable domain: GAGVSQSPRYKVAKRGQDVALRCDPISGHVSLFWYQQALGQGPEFLTYFQNEAQLDKSGLPSDRFFAERPEGSVSTLKIQRTQQEDSAVYLCASSPLVGQGRGDRQYFGPGTRLTVL.